The entry below describes one TCR beta chain. Its antigen target is currently unknown. Per-base quality was not reported, and no clone a single base away is much larger than it. These data are taken from a study of T cells in Graves' hyperthyroidism and ophthalmopathy (dated 2019 in TCRdb). Background for the entire study: Peripheral blood samples were taken at the time of initial diagnosis, prior to any treatment. Whether ophthalmopathy could be predicted prospectively was tested in an independent validation cohort made up of 18 to 20 hyperthyroidism patients plus 17 patients who later progressed to ophthalmopathy. After blood sampling, hyperthyroidism patients were treated with methimazole at a starting dose of 30 mg daily, and ophthalmopathy patients were treated with high-dose intravenous methylprednisolone. In more than 5 Graves' hyperthyroidism patients, the study also compared T-cell repertoires from thyroid tissue with T-cell repertoires from blood. A discovery cohort of about 96 patients, about 43 with Graves' ophthalmopathy and 57 with stable Graves' hyperthyroidism, was used to find distinguishing TCR V-J signatures. The roughly 91 discovery patients were randomly divided into training and test sets at a 7:3 ratio. The paper reports TCR Vbeta CDR3 sequencing of 130 to 150 peripheral blood samples: over 40 ophthalmopathy, approximately 74 hyperthyroidism and around 17 progressor patients.

What the work shows at the level of the full study, not this receptor alone: Most expanded thyroid clonotypes (frequency above 0.001) were also detected in blood, a finding suggesting that blood repertoires may reflect thyroid immune responses. In validation, the model predicted progression to ophthalmopathy a median of about 6.8 months before onset, with about 71% sensitivity and 72.22% specificity. A model built on a 13 V-J signature distinguished ophthalmopathy from stable hyperthyroidism, reaching about 89% sensitivity and 81.08% specificity in cross-validation and 80%/75% in testing. No statistical method was used to set the sample size in advance, and investigators knew the group allocation.

V and J are trimmed by 4 bases and 0 bases, and the gene matches miss 6 bases of the junction. CDR3 length: 15 amino acids, cysteine to phenylalanine. Kept here is only the CDR3 DNA, which spans 45 bases and is read in frame from base 1. From the germline V gene, CDR1 is MDHEN and CDR2 is SYDVKM. Stable Graves' hyperthyroidism was defined as the absence of progression to ophthalmopathy over 18 months of follow-up. The hyperthyroidism patients were between 18 and 65 years old and newly diagnosed, with a disease duration of less than 2 months. The study excluded patients with uncontrolled infections, other autoimmune diseases, pregnancy or lactation. Diagnoses were based on clinical symptoms, serum thyroxine and TRAb, thyroid ultrasound and orbital computed tomography. Ficoll-Paque density gradient centrifugation was used to isolate PBMCs from under 11 ml of fresh peripheral blood. Total RNA was extracted with Trizol reagent, and quality was checked on an Agilent 2100 Bioanalyzer.

The TCR beta CDR3 regions were amplified from RNA transcripts. The first round of RT-PCR for the TCR CDR3 was performed with the HTBI primer set and the Qiagen OneStep RT-PCR kit. A second multiplex PCR round built the libraries, followed by size selection and purification. Paired-end sequencing of the libraries was performed with 100 bp reads on an Illumina HiSeq2000. In the authors' own workflow: Raw data were processed with SOAPnuke, discarding reads with adapters, uncalled bases, mean Phred below 15, or no exact constant-primer or identifier match. High-quality paired reads were merged with COPE v1.2.5, and unique nucleotide sequences were defined as clonotypes. MiTCR v1.1 was used to align the clonotypes against IMGT TRBV, TRBD and TRBJ reference segments. The analysis was restricted to V-J combinations with a frequency above 0.0001, which together covered roughly 99% of the repertoires. The TCS score was defined as the ratio of F50 (clonal expansion) to E x V (chaos), calculated using BLOSUM62-based TCRdist between CDR3 peptides within each V-J. Welch's t-statistics and random forest reduced 500 to 650 V-J features to 10 to 15, which were used in a naive Bayes classifier (R e1071). TCRdb cleaned the public reads at Q25 with fastp, built clones with MiXCR and kept in-frame beta chains. Rows are unified per CDR3 protein, each entry keeping the most common DNA and genes. In this record, the V and J calls reflect TCRdb's handling and not the investigators' own analysis. For this sample the table gives approximately 520,000 distinct CDR3 sequences, of which less than 25% were detected only once. The top ten constitute about 30% of the sample.

The receptor chain draws on TRBV28 and TRBJ2-7; a stretch of 7 junction bases matches TRBD2. The material sequenced was blood. This receptor was obtained from a man aged 18 to 35 with Graves' hyperthyroidism. The CDR3 region: CASSSLRDYSYEQYF. The nucleotides read TGTGCCAGCAGTTCCCTCCGGGACTACTCCTACGAGCAGTACTTC.